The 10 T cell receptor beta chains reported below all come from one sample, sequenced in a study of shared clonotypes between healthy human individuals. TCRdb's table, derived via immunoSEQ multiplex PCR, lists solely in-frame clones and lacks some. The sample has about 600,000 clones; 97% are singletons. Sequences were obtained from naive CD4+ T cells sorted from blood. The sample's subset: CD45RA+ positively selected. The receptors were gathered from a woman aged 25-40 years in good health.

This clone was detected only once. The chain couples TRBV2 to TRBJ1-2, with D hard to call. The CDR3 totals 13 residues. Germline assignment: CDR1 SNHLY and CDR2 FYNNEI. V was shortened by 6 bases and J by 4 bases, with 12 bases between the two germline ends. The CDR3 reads CASRVDMTYGYTF. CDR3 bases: TGTGCCAGCAGGGTAGACATGACCTATGGCTACACCTTC.

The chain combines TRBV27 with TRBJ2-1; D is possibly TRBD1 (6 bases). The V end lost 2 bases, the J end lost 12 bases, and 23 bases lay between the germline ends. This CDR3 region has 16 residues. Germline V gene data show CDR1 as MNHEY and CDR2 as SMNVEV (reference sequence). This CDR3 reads CASSLGASFPLGGQFF. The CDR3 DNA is TGTGCCAGCAGTTTAGGGGCTAGCTTCCCGTTAGGGGGGCAGTTCTTC.

The DNA for the CDR3 is TGTGCCAGCAGCGACGGGGCGAGCACAGATACGCAGTATTTT. Translated, it gives CASSDGASTDTQYF. This chain connects TRBV7-9 to TRBJ2-3; D might be TRBD1 or TRBD2, each matching 5 bases. The germline gives CDR1 SEHNR, CDR2 FQNEAQ (reference sequence). The length of the CDR3 is 14 residues. V was clipped by 5 bases and J by 0 bases, with 9 bases between them.

The CDR3 DNA follows: TGTGCCAGCAGCTTACCCGCAGGGAATCAGCCCCAGCATTTT. Translated: CASSLPAGNQPQHF. The rearrangement uses TRBV7-8 and TRBJ1-5, with a possible D match to TRBD1 (5 bases). This CDR3 region has 14 residues. Deletions cut 2 bases from V and 4 bases from J, with 9 bases between. Germline CDR1 is SGHVS and CDR2 is FQNEAQ.

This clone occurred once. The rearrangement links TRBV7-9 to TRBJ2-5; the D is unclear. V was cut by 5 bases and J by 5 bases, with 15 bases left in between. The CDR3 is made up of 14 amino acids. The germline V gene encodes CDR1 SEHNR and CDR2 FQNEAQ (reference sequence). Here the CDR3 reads CASSISKGSETQYF. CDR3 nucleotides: TGTGCCAGCAGCATCTCCAAGGGCAGCGAGACCCAGTACTTC.

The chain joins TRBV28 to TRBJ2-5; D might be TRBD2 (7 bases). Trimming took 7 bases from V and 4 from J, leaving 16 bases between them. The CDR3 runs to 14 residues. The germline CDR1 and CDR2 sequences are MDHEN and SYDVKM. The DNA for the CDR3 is TGTGCCAGCATAGGAACAGGGAGGGGAGAGACCCAGTACTTC. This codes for CASIGTGRGETQYF.

CDR3 in DNA: TGTGCCAGCAGCCCCTCCAGGGCTGGGGCCAACGTCCTGACTTTC. This translates into CASSPSRAGANVLTF. The J gene is TRBJ2-6, the V gene TRBV5-8; the D gene is possibly TRBD1 (5 bases). This CDR3 comprises 15 residues. Germline V CDR1 and CDR2: SGHTS, YDEGEE. Trimming removed 4 bases from V and 2 bases from J, with 10 bases in between.

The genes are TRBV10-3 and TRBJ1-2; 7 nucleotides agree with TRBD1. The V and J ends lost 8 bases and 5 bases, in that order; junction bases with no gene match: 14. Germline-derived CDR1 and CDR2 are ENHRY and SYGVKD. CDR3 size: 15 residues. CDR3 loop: CAIGDREGLMYGYTF. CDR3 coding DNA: TGTGCCATCGGAGACAGGGAAGGTCTAATGTATGGCTACACCTTC.

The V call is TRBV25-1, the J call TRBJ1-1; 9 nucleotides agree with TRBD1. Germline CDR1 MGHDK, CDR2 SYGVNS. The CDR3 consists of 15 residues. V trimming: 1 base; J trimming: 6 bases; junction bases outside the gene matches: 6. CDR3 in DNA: TGTGCCAGCAGTGAATCCCTACAGGGGGCCTCTGAAGCTTTCTTT. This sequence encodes CASSESLQGASEAFF. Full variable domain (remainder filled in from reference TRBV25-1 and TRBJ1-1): EADIYQTPRYLVIGTGKKITLECSQTMGHDKMYWYQQDPGMELHLIHYSYGVNSTEKGDLSSESTVSRIRTEHFPLTLESARPSHTSQYLCASSESLQGASEAFFGQGTRLTVV.

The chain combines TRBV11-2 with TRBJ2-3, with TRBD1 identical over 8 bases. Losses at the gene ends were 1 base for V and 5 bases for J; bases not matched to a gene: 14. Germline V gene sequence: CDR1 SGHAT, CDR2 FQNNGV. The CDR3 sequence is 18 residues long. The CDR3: CASSLVGQGLGGGDTQYF. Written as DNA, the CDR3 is TGTGCCAGCAGCTTAGTAGGACAGGGTCTGGGAGGTGGAGATACGCAGTATTTT. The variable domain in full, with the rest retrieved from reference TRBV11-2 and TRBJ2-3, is EAGVAQSPRYKIIEKRQSVAFWCNPISGHATLYWYQQILGQGPKLLIQFQNNGVVDDSQLPKDRFSAERLKGVDSTLKIQPAKLEDSAVYLCASSLVGQGLGGGDTQYFGPGTRLTVL.